This T cell receptor beta chain was sequenced in a study of blood T cell repertoires in COVID-19. About the research overall: The study drew acute and convalescent COVID-19 samples from the United States, Italy and Spain. Sample material is recorded as cDNA or gDNA derived from T cells, B-cell-depleted T cells, or PBMCs.

Per the authors' pipeline: By means of reference gene primer amplification, nucleated cell counts were estimated. TCRdb keeps only in-frame clones here, not all; method: immunoSEQ multiplex PCR. That table is the source of V, J and clone size, and D and trimming were worked out from the DNA. The data show about 12,000 clones, approximately 80% seen once. Input material: peripheral blood. The TCR was taken from a woman aged 60 to 75 with acute or convalescent COVID-19.

The DNA of the CDR3 is TGTGCCAGCAGCTTGGGGCGGGCTTCACCCCTCCACTTT. Amino acid sequence: CASSLGRASPLHF. V gene TRBV5-6 combines with J gene TRBJ1-6; D is unresolved. Trimming stripped 0 bases from V and 9 bases from J, with 7 bases between. The CDR3 runs to 13 residues. Germline CDR1 and CDR2: SGHDT and YYEEEE.